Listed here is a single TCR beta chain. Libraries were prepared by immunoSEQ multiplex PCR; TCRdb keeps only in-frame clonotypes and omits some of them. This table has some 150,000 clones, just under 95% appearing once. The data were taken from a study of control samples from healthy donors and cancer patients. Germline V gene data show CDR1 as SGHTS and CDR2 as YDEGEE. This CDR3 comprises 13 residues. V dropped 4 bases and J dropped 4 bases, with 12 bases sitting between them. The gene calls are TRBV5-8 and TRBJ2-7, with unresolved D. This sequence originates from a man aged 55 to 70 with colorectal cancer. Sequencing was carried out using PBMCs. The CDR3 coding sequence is TGTGCCAGCAGCCCTGGTCGGCGGTACGAGCAGTACTTC. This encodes CASSPGRRYEQYF.